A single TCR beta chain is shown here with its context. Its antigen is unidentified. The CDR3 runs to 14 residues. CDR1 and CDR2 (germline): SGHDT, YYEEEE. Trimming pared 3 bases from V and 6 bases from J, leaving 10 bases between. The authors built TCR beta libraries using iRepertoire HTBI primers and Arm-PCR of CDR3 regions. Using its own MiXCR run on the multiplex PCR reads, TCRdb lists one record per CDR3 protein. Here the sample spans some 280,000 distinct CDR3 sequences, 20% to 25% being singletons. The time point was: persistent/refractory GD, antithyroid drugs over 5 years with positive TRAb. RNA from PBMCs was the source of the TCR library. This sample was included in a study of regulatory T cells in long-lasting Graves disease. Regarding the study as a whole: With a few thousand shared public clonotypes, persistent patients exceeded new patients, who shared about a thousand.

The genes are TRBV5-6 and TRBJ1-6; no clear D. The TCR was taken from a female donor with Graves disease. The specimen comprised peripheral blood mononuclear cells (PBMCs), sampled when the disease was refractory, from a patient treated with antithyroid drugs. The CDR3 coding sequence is TGTGCCAGCAGCTCGACCGCGCTTAATTCACCCCTCCACTTT. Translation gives CASSSTALNSPLHF.